The clone carrying this TCR beta chain was observed a few times. This entry is derived from a study of T-cell memory formation after mild COVID-19. Each CDR3 protein gets one entry after TCRdb re-called the 5' RACE reads with MiXCR. The sample includes 300,000 to 350,000 distinct CDR3 sequences, around an eighth of them seen just once. The V end lost 3 bases, the J end lost 6 bases, and 15 bases lay between the germline ends. CDR3 length: 15 residues. Germline values: CDR1 SGHVS, CDR2 FNYEAQ. This TCR was recovered from a man aged 18 to 29 who had mild COVID-19 (a few samples of this study predate the infection). Cell type and time point are not known. This chain connects TRBV7-6 to TRBJ2-1, with D perhaps matching TRBD1 (6 bases). Sequencing was performed on PBMCs or a T cell subset sorted from them (not recorded which). The CDR3 DNA sequence: TGTGCCAGCAGCTTTTCTATGACAGGCCCCAATGAGCAGTTCTTC. The encoded protein is CASSFSMTGPNEQFF.